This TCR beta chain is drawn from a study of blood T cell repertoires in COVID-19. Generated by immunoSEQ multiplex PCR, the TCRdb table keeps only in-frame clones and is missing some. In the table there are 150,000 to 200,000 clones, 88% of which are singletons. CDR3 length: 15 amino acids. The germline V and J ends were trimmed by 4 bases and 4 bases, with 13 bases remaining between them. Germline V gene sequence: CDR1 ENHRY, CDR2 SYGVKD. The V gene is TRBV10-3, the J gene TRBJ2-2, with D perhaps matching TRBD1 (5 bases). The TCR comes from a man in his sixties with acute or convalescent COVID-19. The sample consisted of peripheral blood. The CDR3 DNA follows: TGTGCCATCAGTGGTGGGGCCTCGGGCACCGGGGAGCTGTTTTTT. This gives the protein CAISGGASGTGELFF.